This record looks at one T cell receptor beta chain sequence and its context. What antigen it recognizes has not been identified. No quality values exist for individual bases; no much larger clone is one base distant. The sample originates from a study of beta chain features in type 1 diabetes (dated by TCRdb to between 2018 and 2020). Context from the whole study: Mean age, gender distribution, total cell number and subset yield were not different between patients and healthy donors. Regulatory and stem cell-like memory subsets were obtained from only 8 patients and about 8 healthy donors, while naive and central memory subsets were obtained from all 30 or so donors. Across all samples, fewer than 110,000,000 sorted cells were examined, and cell number per subset correlated strongly with RNA yield. In the study, TCRB repertoires of sorted circulating CD4+ T cell subsets from recently diagnosed type 1 diabetes patients were compared with those of matched healthy donors.

Including cysteine and phenylalanine, the CDR3 has 17 amino acids. Of all the DNA, just the CDR3 is kept, 51 bases in frame from base 1. Between the V and J ends, shortened by 5 bases and 0 bases respectively, the junction contains 18 bases. For CDR1 and CDR2, the germline V gene lists SGHTA and FQGNSA. From each donor, a single peripheral blood sample of 100 to 150 mL on average was drawn into heparinised tubes. Using a panel that included CD45RO, CCR7, CD25, CD127, CD95 and CD27, naive, central memory, regulatory and stem cell-like memory CD4+ T cells were sorted on a BD FACSAria II. Every sorted population had a purity above 95%. PBMCs were separated immediately by Lymphoprep density gradient centrifugation and were stained directly, without being cultured. So that batch effects would be minimized, each experiment stained and sorted samples in pairs, pairing one healthy donor with one patient.

The High Capacity cDNA Reverse Transcription Kit was used to reverse transcribe all of the isolated RNA, meaning that expressed TCRB transcripts were what got sequenced. Deep immunoSEQ sequencing was applied to naive, central memory and regulatory T cell samples, giving an average of around 3.8 million total reads per sample. After sorted cells were lysed in RLT buffer, RNA was extracted with DNase-treated RNeasy Micro or Mini kits, with the choice depending on cell number. Each cell subset was processed separately to prevent cross-contamination, with patient and healthy donor samples processed together. Using the immunoSEQ multiplex PCR, TCRB sequences were amplified from cDNA into 87-bp fragments spanning the CDR3 region. Sequencing of the amplicons was performed on the Illumina HiSeq platform. In the source study's methods: PCR bias was computationally corrected using synthetic template baselines, reads within Hamming distance 2 were collapsed, and singletons that could not be merged were discarded. Reads were aligned to IMGT to assign V, D and J genes, CDR3 length, and insertions or deletions at six rearrangement sites. Clonotype counts were normalized to sorted cell number within each subset before computing true diversity and Gini coefficients with the tcR R package. Repertoire sharing was quantified using the overlap coefficient calculated on TCRB nucleotide sequences. As a proxy for the pre-selection repertoire, out-of-frame TCRB sequences from naive cells were analyzed. TCRdb's version of the immuneACCESS table is confined to in-frame rearrangements and falls short of the full clone set. An unresolved V gene accounts for under half of the shortfall where checked; the remainder is of unknown origin. V and J calls plus clone size are reproduced from that table; the DNA served to infer D and trimming. The sample contains 850,000 to 900,000 clones, roughly 15% of them found a single time. Of the sample, roughly 0.025% falls within the top ten clones.

The full study reports these points: A moderate but significant shortening of TCRB CDR3 length was observed in type 1 diabetes patients in all four CD4+ subsets. At VDJ recombination sites, patients with type 1 diabetes made fewer insertions and deleted more nucleotides, a pattern implying thymic rearrangement abnormalities. Only small numbers of individuals were included in the HLA sub-analyses, which left unresolved whether HLA type had any influence on TCRB rearrangement. PCR may preferentially amplify shorter templates, but because patient and control samples were amplified and corrected together, any resulting skew would affect both groups equally. The naive, central memory and regulatory TCRB repertoires appeared to resemble one another more closely among patients than among healthy donors. Because cDNA was sequenced instead of genomic DNA, highly expressing activated cells could be over-represented, though the groups showed no difference in activation or CD3 levels.

The V and J segments used are TRBV7-2 and TRBJ2-3; TRBD2 is a possible D gene, resting on 5 matching bases. The TCR comes from a woman aged 18-29 years in good health. The source material was naive CD4+ T cells from blood. The meaning of the sample's cell subset or site label: true naive CD4+ T cells. This receptor has the CDR3 CASSVFRRVPSTDTQYF. The sequenced DNA is TGTGCCAGCAGCGTTTTTAGGCGGGTGCCTAGCACAGATACGCAGTATTTT.